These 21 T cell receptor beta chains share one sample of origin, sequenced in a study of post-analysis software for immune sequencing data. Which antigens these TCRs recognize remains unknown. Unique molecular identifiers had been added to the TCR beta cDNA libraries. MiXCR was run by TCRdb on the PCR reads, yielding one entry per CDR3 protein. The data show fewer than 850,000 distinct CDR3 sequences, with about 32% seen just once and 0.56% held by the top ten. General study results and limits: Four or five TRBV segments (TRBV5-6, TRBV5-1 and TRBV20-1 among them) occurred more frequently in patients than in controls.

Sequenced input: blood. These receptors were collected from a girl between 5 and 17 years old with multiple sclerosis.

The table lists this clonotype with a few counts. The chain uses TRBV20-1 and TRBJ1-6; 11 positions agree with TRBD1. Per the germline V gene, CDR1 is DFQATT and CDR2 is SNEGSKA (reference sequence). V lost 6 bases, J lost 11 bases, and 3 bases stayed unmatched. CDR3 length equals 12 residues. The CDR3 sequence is CSAGQGAPPLHF. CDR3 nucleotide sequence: TGCAGTGCAGGACAGGGGGCCCCACCCCTCCACTTT.

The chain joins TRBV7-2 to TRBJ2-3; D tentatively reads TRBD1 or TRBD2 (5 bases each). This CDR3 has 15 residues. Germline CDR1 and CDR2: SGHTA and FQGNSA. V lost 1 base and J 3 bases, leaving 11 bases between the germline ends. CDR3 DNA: TGTGCCAGCAGCTTAGAGGGCAGGGAGACAGATACGCAGTATTTT. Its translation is CASSLEGRETDTQYF.

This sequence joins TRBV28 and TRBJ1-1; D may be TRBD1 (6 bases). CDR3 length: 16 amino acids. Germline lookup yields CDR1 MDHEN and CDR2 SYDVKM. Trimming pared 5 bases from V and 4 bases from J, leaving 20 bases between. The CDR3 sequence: CASSGLVTGAVTEAFF. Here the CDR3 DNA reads TGTGCCAGCAGTGGCCTTGTGACGGGGGCGGTCACTGAAGCTTTCTTT.

This CDR3 reads CASSEKRTGKETQYF. CDR3 sequence (DNA): TGTGCCAGCAGTGAAAAAAGGACAGGGAAAGAGACCCAGTACTTC. The chain links TRBV25-1 to TRBJ2-5, with TRBD1 identical over 8 bases. CDR3 length: 15 amino acids. The germline gives CDR1 MGHDK, CDR2 SYGVNS. V was clipped by 2 bases and J by 3 bases; unmatched bases: 5.

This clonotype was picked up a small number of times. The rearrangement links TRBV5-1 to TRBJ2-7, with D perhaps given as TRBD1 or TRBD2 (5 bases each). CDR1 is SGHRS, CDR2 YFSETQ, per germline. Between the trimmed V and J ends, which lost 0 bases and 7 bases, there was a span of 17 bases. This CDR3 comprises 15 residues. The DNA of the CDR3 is TGCGCCAGCAGCTTGGGGGACGCCTTTTACAATGAGCAGTACTTC. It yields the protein CASSLGDAFYNEQYF.

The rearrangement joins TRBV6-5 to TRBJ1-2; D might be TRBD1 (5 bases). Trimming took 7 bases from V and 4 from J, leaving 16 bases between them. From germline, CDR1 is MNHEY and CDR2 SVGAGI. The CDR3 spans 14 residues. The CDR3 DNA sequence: TGTGCCAGCACTAAACCCGGGGGTGGCTATGGCTACACCTTC. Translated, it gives CASTKPGGGYGYTF.

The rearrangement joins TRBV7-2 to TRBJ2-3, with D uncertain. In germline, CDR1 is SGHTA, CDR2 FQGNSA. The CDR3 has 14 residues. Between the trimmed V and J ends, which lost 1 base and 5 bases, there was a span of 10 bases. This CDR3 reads CASSLVPRGDTQYF. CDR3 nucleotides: TGTGCCAGCAGCTTAGTCCCCCGTGGAGATACGCAGTATTTT. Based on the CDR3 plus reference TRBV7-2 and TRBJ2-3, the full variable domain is GAGVSQSPSNKVTEKGKDVELRCDPISGHTALYWYRQSLGQGLEFLIYFQGNSAPDKSGLPSDRFSAERTGGSVSTLTIQRTQQEDSAVYLCASSLVPRGDTQYFGPGTRLTVL.

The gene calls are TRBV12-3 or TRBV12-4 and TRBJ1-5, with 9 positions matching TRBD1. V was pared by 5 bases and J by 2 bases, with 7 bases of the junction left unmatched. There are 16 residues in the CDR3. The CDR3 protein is CASSPMTGGGNQPQHF. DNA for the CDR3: TGTGCCAGCAGTCCAATGACAGGGGGAGGCAATCAGCCCCAGCATTTT.

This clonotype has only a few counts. CDR3: CSARGASGGDAPTTDTQYF. The DNA of the CDR3 is TGCAGTGCTAGAGGCGCTAGCGGGGGGGACGCCCCAACAACAGATACGCAGTATTTT. J is TRBJ2-3 and V is TRBV20-1, with 12 bases fitting TRBD2. V was clipped by 1 base and J by 3 bases; unmatched bases: 14. Germline lookup yields CDR1 DFQATT and CDR2 SNEGSKA (reference sequence). The CDR3 sequence is 19 residues long.

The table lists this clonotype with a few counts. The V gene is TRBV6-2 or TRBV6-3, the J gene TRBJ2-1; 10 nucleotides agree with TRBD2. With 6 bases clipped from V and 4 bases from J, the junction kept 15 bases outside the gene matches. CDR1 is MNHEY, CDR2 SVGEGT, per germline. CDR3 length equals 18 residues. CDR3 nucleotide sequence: TGTGCCAGCAGCCTCATAAGGACTAGCGGTTTACCATACAATGAGCAGTTCTTC. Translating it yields CASSLIRTSGLPYNEQFF.

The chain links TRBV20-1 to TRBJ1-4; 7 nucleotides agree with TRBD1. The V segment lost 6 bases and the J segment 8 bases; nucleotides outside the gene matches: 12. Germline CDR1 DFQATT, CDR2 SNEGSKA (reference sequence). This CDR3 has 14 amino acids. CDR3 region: CSAYLSTGVEKLFF. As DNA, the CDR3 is TGCAGTGCCTACTTGTCTACAGGGGTCGAAAAACTGTTTTTT.

CDR3 sequence (DNA): TGCAGTGCTAGAGCCGGGACAGCTTATAGCAATCAGCCCCAGCATTTT. This codes for CSARAGTAYSNQPQHF. The chain joins TRBV20-1 to TRBJ1-5; 7 bases are shared with TRBD1. J was trimmed by 0 bases and V by 1 base; bases with no gene match: 6. Germline V CDR1 and CDR2: DFQATT, SNEGSKA (reference sequence). This CDR3 region has 16 residues.

The CDR3, as DNA: TGCGCCAGCAGTTCCCGGACAGGGAGGCACAATGAGCAGTTCTTC. Protein: CASSSRTGRHNEQFF. The chain combines TRBV10-1 with TRBJ2-1, with 8 bases that match TRBD1. The CDR3 runs 15 residues. Trimming removed 5 bases from V and 5 bases from J; junction bases left unmatched: 8. Looked up from germline, CDR1 is WNHNN and CDR2 is SYGVQD (reference sequence).

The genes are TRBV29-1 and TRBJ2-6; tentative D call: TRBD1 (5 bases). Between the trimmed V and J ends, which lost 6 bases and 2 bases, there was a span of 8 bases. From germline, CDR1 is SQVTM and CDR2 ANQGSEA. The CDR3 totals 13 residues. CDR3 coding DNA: TGCAGCGTAGACAGCGCTGGGGCCAACGTCCTGACTTTC. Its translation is CSVDSAGANVLTF.

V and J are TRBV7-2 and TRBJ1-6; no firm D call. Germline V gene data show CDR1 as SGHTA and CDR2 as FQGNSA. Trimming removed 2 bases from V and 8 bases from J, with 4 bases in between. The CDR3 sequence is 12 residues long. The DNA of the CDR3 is TGTGCCAGCAGCTTAATCGATTCACCCCTCCACTTT. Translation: CASSLIDSPLHF.

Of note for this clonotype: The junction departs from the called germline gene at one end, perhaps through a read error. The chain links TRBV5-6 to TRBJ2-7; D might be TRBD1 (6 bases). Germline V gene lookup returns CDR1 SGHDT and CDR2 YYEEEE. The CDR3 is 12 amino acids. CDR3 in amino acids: CASRRTGSEQYF. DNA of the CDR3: TGTGCCAGCAGGCGAACAGGGAGCGAGCAGTATTTC.

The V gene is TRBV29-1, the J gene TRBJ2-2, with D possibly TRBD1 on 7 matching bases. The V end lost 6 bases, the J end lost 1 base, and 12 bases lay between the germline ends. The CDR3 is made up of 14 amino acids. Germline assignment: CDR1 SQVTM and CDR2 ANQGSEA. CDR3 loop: CSVAGQRNTGELFF. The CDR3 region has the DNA TGCAGCGTCGCGGGACAGAGGAACACCGGGGAGCTGTTTTTT.

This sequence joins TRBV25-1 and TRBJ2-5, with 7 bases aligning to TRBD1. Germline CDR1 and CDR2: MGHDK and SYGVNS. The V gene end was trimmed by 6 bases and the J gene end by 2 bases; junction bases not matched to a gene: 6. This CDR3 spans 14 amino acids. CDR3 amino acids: CASRRDRQQETQYF. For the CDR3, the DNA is TGTGCCAGCAGGAGGGACAGACAACAAGAGACCCAGTACTTC. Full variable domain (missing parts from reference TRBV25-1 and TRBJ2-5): EADIYQTPRYLVIGTGKKITLECSQTMGHDKMYWYQQDPGMELHLIHYSYGVNSTEKGDLSSESTVSRIRTEHFPLTLESARPSHTSQYLCASRRDRQQETQYFGPGTRLLVL.

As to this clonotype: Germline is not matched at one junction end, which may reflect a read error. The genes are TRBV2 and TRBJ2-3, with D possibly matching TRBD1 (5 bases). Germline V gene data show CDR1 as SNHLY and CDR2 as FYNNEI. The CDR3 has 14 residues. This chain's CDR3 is CAGSETGHTDTQYF. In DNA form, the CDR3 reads TGTGCCGGCAGTGAAACAGGACACACAGATACGCAGTATTTT.

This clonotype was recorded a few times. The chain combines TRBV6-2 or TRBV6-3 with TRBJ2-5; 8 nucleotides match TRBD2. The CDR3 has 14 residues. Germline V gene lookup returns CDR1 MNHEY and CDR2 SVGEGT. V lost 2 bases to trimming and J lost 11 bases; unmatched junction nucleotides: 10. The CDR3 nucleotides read TGTGCCAGCAGTTACCCCGCCCGGGGGGGTGAGCAGTACTTC. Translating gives CASSYPARGGEQYF.

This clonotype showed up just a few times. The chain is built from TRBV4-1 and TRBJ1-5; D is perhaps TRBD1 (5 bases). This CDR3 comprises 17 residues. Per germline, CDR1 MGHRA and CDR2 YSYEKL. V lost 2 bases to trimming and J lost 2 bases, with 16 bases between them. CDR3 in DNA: TGCGCCAGCAGCCAATCTGTCGGGGGGATGGGCAATCAGCCCCAGCATTTT. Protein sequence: CASSQSVGGMGNQPQHF.